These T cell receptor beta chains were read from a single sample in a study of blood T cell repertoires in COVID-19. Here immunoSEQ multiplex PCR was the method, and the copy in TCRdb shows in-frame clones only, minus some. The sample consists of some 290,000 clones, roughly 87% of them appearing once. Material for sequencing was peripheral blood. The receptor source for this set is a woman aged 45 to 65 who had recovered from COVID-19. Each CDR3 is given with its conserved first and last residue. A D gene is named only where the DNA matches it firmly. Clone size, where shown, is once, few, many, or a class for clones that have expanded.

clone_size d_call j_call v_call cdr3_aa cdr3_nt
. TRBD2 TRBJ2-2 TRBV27 CASSILAGGPGTGELFF TGTGCCAGCAGTATATTAGCGGGAGGGCCGGGAACCGGGGAGCTGTTTTTT
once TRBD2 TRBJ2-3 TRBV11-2 CASSVGRDTDTQYF TGTGCCAGCAGCGTCGGGAGGGATACAGATACGCAGTATTTT
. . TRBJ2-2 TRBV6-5 CASRLQGSTGELFF TGTGCCAGCAGGCTCCAGGGGAGCACCGGGGAGCTGTTTTTT
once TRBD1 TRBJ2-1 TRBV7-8 CASSLDRGLASYNEQFF TGTGCCAGCAGCTTAGACAGGGGGCTGGCATCCTACAATGAGCAGTTCTTC
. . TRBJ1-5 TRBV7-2 CASSSYGTSDQPQHF TGTGCCAGCAGCTCTTACGGGACATCCGATCAGCCCCAGCATTTT
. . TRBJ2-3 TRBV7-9 CASSTAGFTDTQYF TGTGCCAGCAGCACCGCAGGGTTCACAGATACGCAGTATTTT
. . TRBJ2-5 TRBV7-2 CASSLGTLKTQYF TGTGCCAGCAGCTTAGGGACTTTGAAGACCCAGTACTTC
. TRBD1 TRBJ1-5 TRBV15 CATSSAGTANYAGNQPQHF TGTGCCACCAGCAGTGCCGGGACAGCAAACTACGCGGGCAATCAGCCCCAGCATTTT
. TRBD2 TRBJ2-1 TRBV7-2 CASSLRLAGDNEQFF TGTGCCAGCAGCCTACGGCTAGCGGGGGACAATGAGCAGTTCTTC
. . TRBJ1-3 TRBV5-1 CASSLAGVTGVSGNTIYF TGCGCCAGCAGTTTGGCGGGTGTTACGGGTGTCTCTGGAAACACCATATATTTT